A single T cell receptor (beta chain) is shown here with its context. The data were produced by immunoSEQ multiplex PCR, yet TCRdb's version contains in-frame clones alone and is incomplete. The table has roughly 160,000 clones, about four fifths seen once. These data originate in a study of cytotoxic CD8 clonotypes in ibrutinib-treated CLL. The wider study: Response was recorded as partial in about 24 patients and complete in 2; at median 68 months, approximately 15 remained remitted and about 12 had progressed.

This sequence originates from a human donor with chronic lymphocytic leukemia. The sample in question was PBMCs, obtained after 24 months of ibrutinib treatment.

The CDR3 is CASSLGRNTEAFF. The CDR3 nucleotides are TGTGCCAGCAGCTTAGGGAGGAACACTGAAGCTTTCTTT. This chain uses TRBV7-2 with TRBJ1-1; D is undetermined. The CDR3 has 13 amino acids. V dropped 1 base and J dropped 1 base, with 4 bases sitting between them. Looked up from germline, CDR1 is SGHTA and CDR2 is FQGNSA.